These 6 T cell receptor beta chains share one sample of origin, sequenced in a study of T cell clonality in common variable immunodeficiency. Sequencing was performed with immunoSEQ multiplex PCR; in TCRdb, only in-frame clones are kept and a portion is missing. The sample shows some 44,000 clones, no singletons; the ten largest hold 10%. Source material: peripheral blood mononuclear cells. All receptors derive from a person between 18 and 70 years old in good health.

This clone occurred many times. Read data end 3 residues before the CDR3 end; the end is taken from the germline J gene. The chain couples TRBV4-1 to TRBJ2-7, with 9 bases that match TRBD2. Germline V gene lookup returns CDR1 MGHRA and CDR2 YSYEKL. The V gene end was trimmed by 3 bases and the J gene end by 0 bases; junction bases not matched to a gene: 6. The CDR3 extends over 16 amino acids. Partial CDR3 DNA: TGCGCCAGCAGCCAGGAACTAGCGGGTGACTCCTACGAG. Amino acid sequence: CASSQELAGDSYE. Given in full, the CDR3 is CASSQELAGDSYEQYF.

There are many counts of this clone. The CDR3 goes on 3 residues after the read ends, and that part is filled in from the germline J gene. The chain combines TRBV18 with TRBJ2-5; 11 positions match TRBD1. Germline V gene data show CDR1 as KGHSH and CDR2 as LQKENI. CDR3 length equals 15 residues. Losses at the gene ends were 5 bases for V and 2 bases for J; bases not matched to a gene: 4. The part of the CDR3 DNA that was read is TGTGCCAGCTCATCAGGACAGGGGGCTCAAGAGACC. As protein: CASSSGQGAQET. The full CDR3 protein reads CASSSGQGAQETQYF.

At least ten counts were recorded for this clone. The read stops 3 residues short of the end of the CDR3; the missing end is completed from the germline J gene. This chain connects TRBV29-1 to TRBJ2-1; TRBD1 is a possible D gene (6 bases). From germline, CDR1 is SQVTM and CDR2 ANQGSEA. Trimming took 7 bases from V and 3 from J, leaving 19 bases between them. The CDR3 is 15 residues long. The CDR3: CSANEEGGNYNEQFF. The part of the CDR3 DNA that was read is TGCAGCGCTAACGAGGAAGGGGGTAACTACAATGAG.

Many counts were recorded for this clone. The CDR3 is cut off 3 residues early in the read; its end comes from the germline J gene. The J gene is TRBJ2-7, the V gene TRBV7-2; 10 nucleotides agree with TRBD1. Germline lookup yields CDR1 SGHTA and CDR2 FQGNSA. V lost 3 bases and J lost 6; bases outside the gene matches: 2. The CDR3 has 13 residues. Partial CDR3 DNA: TGTGCCAGCAGCTTTGGGACAGGGGCCGAG. It encodes CASSFGTGAE. The full CDR3 protein is CASSFGTGAEQYF.

This clone was observed a handful of times. Additional DNA sequences in this sample encode the identical CDR3. The CDR3 DNA, read in part, is TGTGCCAGCAGGCCCGGGGGTAGCGCGGGGAATGAG. It encodes CASRPGGSAGNE. The entire CDR3 sequence reads CASRPGGSAGNEQFF. The chain carries TRBV7-3 and TRBJ2-1; possibly TRBD2 for D (6 bases). The observed sequence ends 3 residues before the CDR3 terminus, with the missing tail filled in from the germline J gene. The CDR3 extends over 15 amino acids. V was pared by 6 bases and J by 7 bases, with 19 bases between. Germline lookup yields CDR1 SGHTA and CDR2 FQGTGA.

This clone was recorded at least ten times. Coverage ceases 3 residues before the CDR3 finishes, and the germline J gene fills in the end. The chain joins TRBV14 to TRBJ2-1, with D possibly being TRBD1 or TRBD2 (6 bases each). There are 16 residues in the CDR3. Trimming cost V 2 bases and J 4 bases, with 15 bases left between them. Germline loops: CDR1 SGHDN, CDR2 FVKESK. The sequenced CDR3 bases are TGTGCCAGCAGCCAAATTGGAGGGGGAAAATACAATGAG. This gives the protein CASSQIGGGKYNE. Given in full, the CDR3 is CASSQIGGGKYNEQFF.